This is a list of T cell receptor beta chains from one sample in a study of blood T cell repertoires in COVID-19. Assay: immunoSEQ multiplex PCR; the TCRdb copy retains only in-frame clones and omits some. Of 150,000 to 200,000 clones detected, about 85% appear once; the ten largest clones hold approximately 8.1%. The sequencing sample was made of peripheral blood. These receptors were taken from a woman of 80 years or more with COVID-19, enrolled during active disease. Both conserved end residues are trimmed from each CDR3.

V gene	J gene	CDR3 protein
TRBV12-3/TRBV12-4	TRBJ1-2	AQGRGWGGYT
TRBV5-1	TRBJ1-2	ASSFTPTIGQNYGYT
TRBV28	TRBJ2-2	AIARGGLAGEAGELF
TRBV18	TRBJ1-2	ASSEDRGDYGYT
TRBV11-2	TRBJ2-7	ASSLGLGSYEQY
TRBV28	TRBJ2-3	ASSPAGGPSTDTQY
TRBV7-9	TRBJ2-2	ASSLGYRELF
TRBV10-2	TRBJ1-3	ASRSSAGLNPGNTIY
TRBV6-1	TRBJ2-3	ASSQTSSNTQY
TRBV5-4	TRBJ2-1	ASSHPGTSVHNEQF
TRBV5-4	TRBJ2-2	ASSFGGQGGAGELF
TRBV5-1	TRBJ1-3	ASSQFDPGQTIY
TRBV19	TRBJ1-5	ASQSGTGGFSNQPQH
TRBV27	TRBJ2-7	ASRRTGTTYEQY
TRBV5-8	TRBJ1-5	ASSLQGMGNQPQH
TRBV12-3/TRBV12-4	TRBJ1-5	ASSLAAPQPQH
TRBV14	TRBJ1-2	ASSPGAGSTYGYT
TRBV6-5	TRBJ1-5	ASSRDTQYNQPQH
TRBV6-5	TRBJ2-5	ASKGGRETQY
TRBV28	TRBJ2-3	ASSLSGGVGDTQY
TRBV10-3	TRBJ2-2	AISQGSGRAGTGELF
TRBV27	TRBJ1-5	ASASGVGGNQPQH
TRBV19	TRBJ1-1	ATRGPGNTEAF
TRBV5-1	TRBJ2-2	ASSLGQGLTGELF